The following is a TCR beta chain sequence with its context. Its antigen remains unknown. This entry belongs to a study of cytomegalovirus exposure and HLA in healthy donors. Regarding the study as a whole: Presence/absence analyses rested on an assumption that sequencing depth was roughly uniform across donors.

Primers included in the PCR were 60 Vbeta and 13 Jbeta primers. The table came from immunoSEQ multiplex PCR; TCRdb's copy has only in-frame clones and leaves some out. The data contain 150,000 to 200,000 clones, approximately 70% of them singletons. V shed 4 bases and J 2 bases; nucleotides not matched to a gene: 7. The CDR3 has 15 amino acids. Per germline, CDR1 SGHNT and CDR2 YENEEA. In nominal health when sampled, donors likely had unrecorded immune exposures nonetheless. The material sequenced was PBMCs. J is TRBJ2-7 and V is TRBV11-3, with 8 nucleotides matching TRBD1. The source is a man aged 40-49 years in good health and CMV-seropositive. This CDR3 reads CASSSSSGGPYEQYF. The CDR3 coding sequence is TGTGCCAGCAGCTCCTCATCAGGGGGCCCCTACGAGCAGTACTTC.